Below, 15 T cell receptor beta chains from the same sample are listed, as sequenced in a study of shared clonotypes between healthy human individuals. TCRdb's table, derived via immunoSEQ multiplex PCR, lists solely in-frame clones and lacks some. The data show about 2.1 million clones, 93% seen once. CD45RO-negative, CCR7-positively selected cells formed the naive CD8 fraction, excluding terminally differentiated effector memory CD45RA+ cells. The sequencing sample was made of naive CD8+ T cells from PBMCs. The receptors originated from a man aged 18 to 29 in good health. Some clones in this sample may be carry-over from other donors' samples.

The chain carries TRBV7-9 and TRBJ2-5; D is unresolved. The CDR3 has 15 amino acids. The V end was cut by 1 base, the J end by 3 bases, with 12 bases between. Germline lookup yields CDR1 SEHNR and CDR2 FQNEAQ (reference sequence). The DNA of the CDR3 is TGTGCCAGCAGCTTAGGTCGGACCCAAAAAGAGACCCAGTACTTC. It yields the protein CASSLGRTQKETQYF.

The chain has TRBV5-8 and TRBJ2-7; tentatively, D is TRBD1 or TRBD2 (5 bases each). V gave up 0 bases and J gave up 0 bases, with 10 bases separating them. The CDR3 has 15 residues. Germline values: CDR1 SGHTS, CDR2 YDEGEE. The CDR3 loop is CASSLDRDLSYEQYF. The CDR3, as DNA: TGTGCCAGCAGCTTGGATCGGGACCTCTCCTACGAGCAGTACTTC.

The genes are TRBV5-4 and TRBJ2-3; weak D call: TRBD2 (6 bases). V lost 6 bases, J lost 1 base, and 12 bases lay in between. Germline CDR1 and CDR2: SGHNT and YYREEE (reference sequence). This CDR3 contains 14 residues. In DNA form, the CDR3 reads TGTGCCAGCAACCCTCCGGGGGGCACAGATACGCAGTATTTT. Its translation: CASNPPGGTDTQYF.

The chain couples TRBV29-1 to TRBJ1-2; TRBD1 aligns across 10 bases. The J segment lost 2 bases and the V segment lost 4 bases, leaving 7 bases of the junction unmatched. The CDR3 spans 15 residues. Germline V lookup: CDR1 SQVTM, CDR2 ANQGSEA. CDR3 DNA: TGCAGCGTTGGGGGGACAGGGGCTTCAAACTATGGCTACACCTTC. Translating gives CSVGGTGASNYGYTF.

This sequence joins TRBV28 and TRBJ2-7; TRBD1 aligns across 7 bases. The CDR3 is 13 amino acids. CDR1 is MDHEN and CDR2 is SYDVKM in the germline V gene. V trimming: 3 bases; J trimming: 7 bases; junction bases outside the gene matches: 6. CDR3 DNA: TGTGCCAGCAGTTTTCAAATGGACAGGGAGCAGTACTTC. As protein: CASSFQMDREQYF.

In this sample, this clone turned up once. This chain uses TRBV7-6 with TRBJ2-1; the match to TRBD2 covers 11 bases. There are 16 residues in the CDR3. CDR1 SGHVS and CDR2 FNYEAQ come from the germline V gene. Trimming cost V 3 bases and J 5 bases; bases outside gene matches: 6. CDR3 loop: CASSFSPGLADNEQFF. The CDR3 nucleotides read TGTGCCAGCAGCTTTTCGCCGGGACTAGCGGACAATGAGCAGTTCTTC.

The CDR3 DNA reads TGCGCCAGCAGCCAGATCTGGGGCAGCGGGGATACGCAGTATTTT. The encoded protein is CASSQIWGSGDTQYF. The chain is built from TRBV4-3 and TRBJ2-3; a weak D match, TRBD2 (6 bases). This CDR3 spans 15 amino acids. Per germline, CDR1 LGHNA and CDR2 YSLEER. The ends were cut back, 3 bases at V and 6 bases at J, with 16 bases in the middle.

The V call is TRBV4-3, the J call TRBJ2-7, with TRBD1 matching over 9 bases. The CDR3 totals 17 residues. Per the germline V gene, CDR1 is LGHNA and CDR2 is YSLEER. Trimming at V came to 0 bases and at J to 7 bases, leaving 13 bases not matched to a gene. This CDR3 reads CASSQDRAGQGGREQYF. The DNA for the CDR3 is TGCGCCAGCAGCCAAGATCGTGCGGGACAGGGAGGTCGGGAGCAGTACTTC.

This chain connects TRBV9 to TRBJ1-1, with TRBD1 as a possible D gene (5 bases). Trimming stripped 0 bases from V and 4 bases from J, with 16 bases between. The CDR3 is made up of 16 amino acids. Germline lookup yields CDR1 SGDLS and CDR2 YYNGEE. The CDR3 nucleotides read TGTGCCAGCAGCGTAGCCCCCGGGGCAGAATTCACTGAAGCTTTCTTT. Translating it yields CASSVAPGAEFTEAFF.

The rearrangement links TRBV7-2 to TRBJ1-5; D might be TRBD1 (5 bases). V lost 5 bases and J lost 4, with 15 bases in between. Germline-derived CDR1 and CDR2 are SGHTA and FQGNSA. This CDR3 has 15 amino acids. CDR3 nucleotide sequence: TGTGCCAGCAGCCCCTTAGGGGCCCTTAATCAGCCCCAGCATTTT. Its protein is CASSPLGALNQPQHF.

This chain connects TRBV27 to TRBJ2-7; 10 bases line up with TRBD2. Germline V CDR1 and CDR2: MNHEY, SMNVEV (reference sequence). With 9 bases clipped from V and 1 base from J, the junction kept 12 bases outside the gene matches. The CDR3 extends over 16 amino acids. The CDR3 loop is CASTAAASGRSYEQYF. DNA for the CDR3: TGTGCCAGTACGGCGGCGGCTAGCGGGAGATCCTACGAGCAGTACTTC.

V and J are TRBV27 and TRBJ1-2; D uncertain. The CDR3 contains 14 residues. Deletions cut 4 bases from V and 7 bases from J, with 16 bases between. Germline V lookup: CDR1 MNHEY, CDR2 SMNVEV (reference sequence). CDR3 sequence reads: CASSSRMESLGYTF. For the CDR3, the DNA is TGTGCCAGCAGTTCTAGGATGGAGAGTCTTGGCTACACCTTC.

The rearrangement uses TRBV2 and TRBJ1-4; tentatively, D is TRBD1 (5 bases). Trimming removed 2 bases at V and 0 bases at J, with 13 bases between. The CDR3 runs 17 residues. Germline V gene data show CDR1 as SNHLY and CDR2 as FYNNEI. In nucleotides, the CDR3 is TGTGCCAGCAGTGAAATCTTGCCAGGGACAACTAATGAAAAACTGTTTTTT. Amino acid sequence: CASSEILPGTTNEKLFF.

The rearrangement links TRBV15 to TRBJ2-1; 7 bases agree with TRBD1. There are 17 residues in the CDR3. Germline V gene lookup returns CDR1 LNHNV and CDR2 YYDKDF (reference sequence). The V gene end was trimmed by 5 bases and the J gene end by 2 bases; junction bases not matched to a gene: 12. This chain's CDR3 is CATSSSYRGATYNEQFF. In DNA form, the CDR3 reads TGTGCCACCAGCTCCTCCTACAGGGGAGCGACCTACAATGAGCAGTTCTTC.

The CDR3 DNA reads as TGTGCCAGCAGCGGAACAGGGGGGACGGTTGGTTCATTAACCGGGGAGCTGTTTTTT. Translation: CASSGTGGTVGSLTGELFF. This rearrangement joins TRBV11-2 to TRBJ2-2, with 8 bases identical to TRBD1. V dropped 5 bases and J dropped 5; count of bases not matched to a gene: 19. This CDR3 has 19 residues. Germline V gives CDR1 SGHAT, CDR2 FQNNGV.